Sequencing of this T cell receptor beta chain was carried out in a study of chemoradiotherapy in HPV16-positive cancers. Repertoires were generated with immunoSEQ multiplex PCR, while TCRdb's copy carries only in-frame clones and drops some. This sample has 800 to 950 clones; about three quarters occur once, and the top ten carry approximately 13%. The clonotype comes from a human donor with HPV-associated anogenital cancer. The input for sequencing was tumor tissue, taken from a patient who underwent chemoradiotherapy.

CDR3 amino acids: CASSAFGTGGTEAFF. The CDR3 coding sequence is TGCGCCAGCAGCGCCTTCGGGACAGGGGGGACTGAAGCTTTCTTT. The genes are TRBV4-3 and TRBJ1-1, with TRBD1 matching 11 bases. Trimming took 5 bases from V and 5 from J; bases not matched to a gene: 7. The CDR3 totals 15 residues. Germline loops: CDR1 LGHNA, CDR2 YSLEER.